This T cell receptor (beta chain) appears in the sequencing data of a study of T cells after yellow fever vaccination. Across the study: Preparing low-cell-number fractions relied on SMART-Seq v4 Ultra Low Input. Whole-study findings and limits: Weaker in magnitude, the secondary response showed a faster peak on day 5 versus 15. At less than 97% for CD4 and approximately 89% for CD8, most primary-vaccination clones showed up again after the booster.

In regard to this clonotype: Its target is not known.

Template switching with 5'RACE generated the TCR cDNA and added a universal primer site and UMIs. TCRdb re-called the 5' RACE reads through MiXCR, storing one row per CDR3 protein. The sample has some 600,000 distinct CDR3 sequences, around 17% seen once. V trimming: 8 bases; J trimming: 8 bases; junction bases outside the gene matches: 11. Germline V gene sequence: CDR1 DFQATT, CDR2 SNEGSKA (reference sequence). CDR3 length: 12 residues. The source was PBMCs, collected about 5 days after the first yellow fever vaccination. V usage is TRBV20-1 and J usage is TRBJ1-2; the match to TRBD1 covers 7 bases. The source is a man younger than 30 who received the YFV17D yellow fever vaccine. As DNA, the CDR3 is TGCAGTCATACAGGGGTTCTCGTCGGCTACACCTTC. Its protein is CSHTGVLVGYTF.